The present TCR beta chain was sequenced within a study of T cells in Graves' hyperthyroidism and ophthalmopathy. Authors of the study amplified TCR beta CDR3 regions from RNA transcripts. First-round RT-PCR of the TCR CDR3 relied on the HTBI primer set. One entry per CDR3 protein, called by TCRdb with MiXCR from the multiplex PCR reads. The data show fewer than 850,000 distinct CDR3 sequences, 15% to 20% seen once. The V segment lost 4 bases and the J segment 7 bases; nucleotides outside the gene matches: 13. Germline values: CDR1 SGDLS, CDR2 YYNGEE. The CDR3 length is 16 residues. In this sample, this clonotype turned up many times.

The chain couples TRBV9 to TRBJ2-1; the match to TRBD2 covers 8 bases. The sequence was collected from a man aged 45-60 years with Graves' hyperthyroidism. Sequenced sample: blood. The CDR3 sequence is CASSLQGTRGLNEQFF. CDR3 nucleotide sequence: TGTGCCAGCAGCCTACAAGGGACTAGGGGCCTGAATGAGCAGTTCTTC.